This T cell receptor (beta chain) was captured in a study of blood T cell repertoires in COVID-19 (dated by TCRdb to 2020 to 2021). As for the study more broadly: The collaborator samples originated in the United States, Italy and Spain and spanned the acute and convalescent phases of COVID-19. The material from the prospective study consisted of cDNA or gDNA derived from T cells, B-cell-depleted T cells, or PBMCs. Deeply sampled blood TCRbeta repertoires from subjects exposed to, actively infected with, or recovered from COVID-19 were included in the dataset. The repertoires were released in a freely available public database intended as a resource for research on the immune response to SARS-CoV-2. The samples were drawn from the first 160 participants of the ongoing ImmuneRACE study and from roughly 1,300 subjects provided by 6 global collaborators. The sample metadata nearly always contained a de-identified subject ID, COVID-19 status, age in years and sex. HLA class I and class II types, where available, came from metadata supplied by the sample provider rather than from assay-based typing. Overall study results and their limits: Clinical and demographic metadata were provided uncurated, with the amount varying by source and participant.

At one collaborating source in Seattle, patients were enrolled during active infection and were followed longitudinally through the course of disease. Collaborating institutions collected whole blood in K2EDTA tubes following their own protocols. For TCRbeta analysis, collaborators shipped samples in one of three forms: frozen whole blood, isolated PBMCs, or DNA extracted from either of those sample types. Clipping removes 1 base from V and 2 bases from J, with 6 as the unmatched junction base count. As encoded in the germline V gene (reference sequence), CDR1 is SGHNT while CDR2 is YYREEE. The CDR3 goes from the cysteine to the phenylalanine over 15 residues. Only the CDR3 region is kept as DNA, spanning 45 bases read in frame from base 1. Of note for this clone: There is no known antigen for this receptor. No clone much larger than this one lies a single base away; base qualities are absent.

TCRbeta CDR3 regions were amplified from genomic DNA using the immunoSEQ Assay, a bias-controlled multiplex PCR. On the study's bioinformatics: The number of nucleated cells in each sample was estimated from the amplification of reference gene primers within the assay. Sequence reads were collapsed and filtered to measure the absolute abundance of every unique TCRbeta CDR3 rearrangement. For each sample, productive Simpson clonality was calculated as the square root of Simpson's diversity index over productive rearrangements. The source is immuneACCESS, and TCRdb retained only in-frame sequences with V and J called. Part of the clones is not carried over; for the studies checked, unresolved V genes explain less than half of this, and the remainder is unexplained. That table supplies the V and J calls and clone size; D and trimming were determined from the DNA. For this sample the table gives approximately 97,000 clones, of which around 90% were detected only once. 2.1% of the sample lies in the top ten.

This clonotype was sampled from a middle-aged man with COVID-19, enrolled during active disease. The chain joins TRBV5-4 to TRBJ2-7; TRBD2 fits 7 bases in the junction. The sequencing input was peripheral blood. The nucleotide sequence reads TGTGCCAGCAGCTTGACAGGACTAGTGCCCTACGAGCAGTACTTC. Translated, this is CASSLTGLVPYEQYF.